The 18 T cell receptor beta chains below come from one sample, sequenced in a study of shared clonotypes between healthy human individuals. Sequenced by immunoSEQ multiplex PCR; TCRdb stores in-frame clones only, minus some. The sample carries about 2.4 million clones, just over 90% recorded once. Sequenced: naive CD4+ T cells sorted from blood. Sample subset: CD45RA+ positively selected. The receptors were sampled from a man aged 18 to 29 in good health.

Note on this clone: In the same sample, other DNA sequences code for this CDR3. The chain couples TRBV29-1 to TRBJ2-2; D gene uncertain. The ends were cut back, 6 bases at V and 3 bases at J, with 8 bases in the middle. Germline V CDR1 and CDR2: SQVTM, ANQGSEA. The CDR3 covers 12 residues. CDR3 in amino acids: CSVQRDTGELFF. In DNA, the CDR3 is TGCAGCGTACAACGTGACACCGGGGAGCTGTTTTTT.

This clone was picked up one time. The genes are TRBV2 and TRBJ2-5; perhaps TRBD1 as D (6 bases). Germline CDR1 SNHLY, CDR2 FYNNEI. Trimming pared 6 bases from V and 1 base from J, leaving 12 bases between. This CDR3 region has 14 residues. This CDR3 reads CASSSLDSQETQYF. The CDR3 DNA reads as TGTGCCAGCAGCAGCCTGGACAGCCAAGAGACCCAGTACTTC.

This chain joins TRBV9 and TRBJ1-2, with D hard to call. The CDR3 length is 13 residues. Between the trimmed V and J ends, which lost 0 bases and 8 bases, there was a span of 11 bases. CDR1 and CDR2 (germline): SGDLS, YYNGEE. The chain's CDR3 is CASSVGGGRGYTF. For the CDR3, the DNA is TGTGCCAGCAGCGTAGGGGGAGGTAGGGGCTACACCTTC.

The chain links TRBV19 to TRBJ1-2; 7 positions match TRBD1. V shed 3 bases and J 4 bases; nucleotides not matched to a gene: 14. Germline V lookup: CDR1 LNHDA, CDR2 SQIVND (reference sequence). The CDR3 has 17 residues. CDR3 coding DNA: TGTGCCAGTAGTATCGGGGGGACAGCCACCTCCCTCTATGGCTACACCTTC. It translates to CASSIGGTATSLYGYTF. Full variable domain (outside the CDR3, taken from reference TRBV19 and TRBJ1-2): DGGITQSPKYLFRKEGQNVTLSCEQNLNHDAMYWYRQDPGQGLRLIYYSQIVNDFQKGDIAEGYSVSREKKESFPLTVTSAQKNPTAFYLCASSIGGTATSLYGYTFGSGTRLTVV.

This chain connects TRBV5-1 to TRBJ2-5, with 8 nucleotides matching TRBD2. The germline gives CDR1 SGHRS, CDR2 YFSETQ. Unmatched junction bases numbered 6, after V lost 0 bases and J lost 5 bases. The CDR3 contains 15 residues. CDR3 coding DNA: TGCGCCAGCAGCTTGGATTCTAGCGGGCAGGAGACCCAGTACTTC. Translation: CASSLDSSGQETQYF.

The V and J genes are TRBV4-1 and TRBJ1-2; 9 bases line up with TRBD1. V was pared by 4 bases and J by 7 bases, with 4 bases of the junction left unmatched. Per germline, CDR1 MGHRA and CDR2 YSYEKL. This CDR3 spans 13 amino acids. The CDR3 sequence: CASSPDRGRGYTF. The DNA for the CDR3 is TGCGCCAGCAGCCCGGACAGGGGCCGTGGCTACACCTTC.

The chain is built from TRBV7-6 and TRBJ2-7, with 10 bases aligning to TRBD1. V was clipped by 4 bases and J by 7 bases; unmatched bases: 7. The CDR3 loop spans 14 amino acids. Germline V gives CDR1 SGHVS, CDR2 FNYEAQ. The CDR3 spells CASSSGTGEGEQYF. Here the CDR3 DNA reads TGTGCCAGCAGCTCCGGGACAGGGGAAGGGGAGCAGTACTTC.

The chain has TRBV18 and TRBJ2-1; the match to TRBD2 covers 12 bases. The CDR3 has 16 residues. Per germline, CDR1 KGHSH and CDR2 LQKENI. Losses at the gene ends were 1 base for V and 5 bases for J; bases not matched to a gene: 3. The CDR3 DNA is TGTGCCAGCTCACCACGACTAGCGGGGGTGAACAATGAGCAGTTCTTC. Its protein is CASSPRLAGVNNEQFF.

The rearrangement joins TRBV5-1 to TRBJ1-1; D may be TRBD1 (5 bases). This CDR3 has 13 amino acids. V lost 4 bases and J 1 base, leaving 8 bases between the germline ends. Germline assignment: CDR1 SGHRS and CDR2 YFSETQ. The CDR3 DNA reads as TGCGCCAGCAGCCCCGGGGCGAACACTGAAGCTTTCTTT. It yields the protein CASSPGANTEAFF.

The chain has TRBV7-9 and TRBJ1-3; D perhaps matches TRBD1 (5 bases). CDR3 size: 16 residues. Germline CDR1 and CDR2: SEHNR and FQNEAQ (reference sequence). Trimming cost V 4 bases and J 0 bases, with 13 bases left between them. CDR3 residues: CASSSWTGLSGNTIYF. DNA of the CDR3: TGTGCCAGCAGCTCCTGGACGGGACTCTCTGGAAACACCATATATTTT.

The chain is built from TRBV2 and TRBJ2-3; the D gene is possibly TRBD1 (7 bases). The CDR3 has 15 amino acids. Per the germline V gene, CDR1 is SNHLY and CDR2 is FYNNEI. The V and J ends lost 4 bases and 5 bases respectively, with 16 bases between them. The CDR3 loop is CASSASGGHGDTQYF. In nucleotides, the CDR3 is TGTGCCAGCAGTGCCTCAGGGGGGCACGGAGATACGCAGTATTTT.

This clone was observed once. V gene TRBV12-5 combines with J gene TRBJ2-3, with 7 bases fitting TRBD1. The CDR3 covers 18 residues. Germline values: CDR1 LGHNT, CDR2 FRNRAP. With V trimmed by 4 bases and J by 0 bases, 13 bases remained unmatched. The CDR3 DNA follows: TGTGCTAGTGGTTCGGGGAAGTGGGACAGCACTAGCACAGATACGCAGTATTTT. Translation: CASGSGKWDSTSTDTQYF.

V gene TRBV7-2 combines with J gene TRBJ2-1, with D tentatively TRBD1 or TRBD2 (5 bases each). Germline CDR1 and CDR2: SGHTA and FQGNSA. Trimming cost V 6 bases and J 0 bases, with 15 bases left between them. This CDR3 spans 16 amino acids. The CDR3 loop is CASSPPGRTSYNEQFF. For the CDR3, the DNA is TGTGCCAGCAGTCCTCCGGGACGTACCTCCTACAATGAGCAGTTCTTC.

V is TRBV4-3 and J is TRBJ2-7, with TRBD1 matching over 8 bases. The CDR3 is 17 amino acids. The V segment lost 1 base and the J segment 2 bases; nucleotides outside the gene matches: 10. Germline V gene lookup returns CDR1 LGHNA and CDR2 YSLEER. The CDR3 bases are TGCGCCAGCAGCCAAGCCCCGCTCAGGGGGCTAACCTACGAGCAGTACTTC. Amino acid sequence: CASSQAPLRGLTYEQYF.

CDR3 coding DNA: TGTGCCAGAAGCCGCCGGTGGTGGCGGGAGGCTACAGATACGCAGTATTTT. Encoded protein: CARSRRWWREATDTQYF. The chain has TRBV7-5 and TRBJ2-3; TRBD2 is the table's D call, not checked against the DNA. TRBV7-5 is a pseudogene. The CDR3 covers 17 residues.

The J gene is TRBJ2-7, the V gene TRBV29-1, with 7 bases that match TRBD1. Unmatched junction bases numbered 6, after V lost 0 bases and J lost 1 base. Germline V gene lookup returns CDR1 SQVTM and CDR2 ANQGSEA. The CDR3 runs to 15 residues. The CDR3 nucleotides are TGCAGCGTTGAAGATCGGGGCAGGGGGTCCTACGAGCAGTACTTC. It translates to CSVEDRGRGSYEQYF.

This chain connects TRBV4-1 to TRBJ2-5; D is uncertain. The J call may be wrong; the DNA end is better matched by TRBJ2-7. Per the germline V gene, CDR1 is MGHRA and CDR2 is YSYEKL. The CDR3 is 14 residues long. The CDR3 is CASSQVGAAYEQYF. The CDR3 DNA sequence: TGCGCCAGCAGCCAAGTTGGCGCTGCCTACGAGCAGTACTTC.

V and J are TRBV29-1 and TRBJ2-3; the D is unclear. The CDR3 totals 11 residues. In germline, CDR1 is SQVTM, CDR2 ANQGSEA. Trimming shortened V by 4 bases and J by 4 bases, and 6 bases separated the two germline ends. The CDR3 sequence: CSVARADTQYF. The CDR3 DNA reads TGCAGCGTTGCACGAGCAGATACGCAGTATTTT.